This T cell receptor beta chain derives from a study of identical twins. Overall study results and limits: Beta out-of-frame sequences showed weaker excess sharing between twins. Model-predicted out-of-frame TCR alpha sharing fell below observed values in monozygotic twins.

Template switching created a universal primer site, and the cDNA included unique molecular identifiers. TCRdb called the 5' RACE reads again in MiXCR, with one record for every CDR3 protein. The sample lists fewer than 550,000 distinct CDR3 sequences, roughly 15% seen once, with roughly 0.4% in the top ten. As for this clonotype: Its target is not known.

The sample was also linked to a second study, of yellow fever vaccine responses in identical twins. This second report adds: Reports say the vaccine T cell response in twins looked partly convergent and partly personalized.

Material for sequencing was CD4+ T cells sorted from blood. This clonotype was sampled from a woman aged 18-29 years in good health.

This CDR3 is CASSGAGTPYRNGYTF. CDR3 DNA sequence: TGTGCCAGCAGTGGCGCCGGGACTCCCTATCGGAATGGCTACACCTTC. The chain carries TRBV6-1 and TRBJ1-2; D is possibly TRBD1 (5 bases). Trimming removed 4 bases at V and 6 bases at J, with 21 bases between. CDR1 is MNHNS, CDR2 SASEGT, per germline. This CDR3 region has 16 residues.